The present entry profiles one T cell receptor (beta chain) with its context. Its antigen is not known. Profiled with immunoSEQ multiplex PCR; TCRdb holds only in-frame clones, not every one. The sample yields 15,000 or so clones, roughly 63% seen once. Trimming pared 5 bases from V and 4 bases from J, leaving 13 bases between. CDR3 length: 14 residues. Germline values: CDR1 WSHSY, CDR2 SAAADI. The data stem from a study of CD4+ T cells in melanoma. Study results and caveats: A reported correlation linked neoantigen-specific CD4+ T cells to CD8+, macrophage and B cell function. Reportedly, melanoma neoantigen-specific CD4+ T cells showed varied differentiation states.

This TCR was recovered from a human donor with melanoma. What was sequenced was cells from a culture (not recorded whether cultured in vitro). V is TRBV10-2 and J is TRBJ2-3; D gene unclear. CDR3 nucleotides: TGCGCCAGCAGTAGGGCCCAGGTTTCAGATACGCAGTATTTT. Protein product: CASSRAQVSDTQYF.